This T cell receptor beta chain was documented in a study of cytomegalovirus exposure and HLA in healthy donors. Vbeta (60) and Jbeta (13) primers were used in the PCR. Measured with immunoSEQ multiplex PCR; TCRdb has only the in-frame clones, and not every one. Among around 180,000 clones listed, more than 65% were seen once. Between the trimmed V and J ends, which lost 7 bases and 10 bases, there was a span of 13 bases. The CDR3 is made up of 11 amino acids. Germline V gives CDR1 MNHEY, CDR2 SMNVEV (reference sequence). The sequence was obtained from a woman in her twenties or thirties in good health and CMV-seropositive. The sample comprised PBMCs. The rearrangement uses TRBV27 and TRBJ1-1; the D is unclear. The chain's CDR3 is CASTGGQAAFF. The CDR3 DNA reads as TGTGCCAGCACAGGAGGGCAGGCAGCTTTCTTT.